The sequence of this T cell receptor beta chain was determined in a study of blood T cells in healthy people across ages. CDR1 is SGHTA, CDR2 FQGTGA, per germline. The CDR3 is 15 amino acids. Then a second PCR, running roughly 7 to 11 cycles, was carried out with a sample-barcoded 5' primer and a J-beta primer mix. TCRdb reanalysed the 5' RACE reads using MiXCR and keeps one entry per CDR3 protein. The sample consists of more than 800,000 distinct CDR3 sequences, more than 35% of them appearing once. This sequence originates from a woman aged 55-69 years in good health. The rearrangement uses TRBV7-3 and TRBJ2-1, with D maybe TRBD2 (5 bases). The J call may be faulty, since TRBJ2-7 better matches the DNA end. What was sequenced was blood. CDR3 DNA sequence: TGTGCCAGCAGCTTAATCCCGAGCGGCTACAATGAGCAGTACTTC. Amino acids: CASSLIPSGYNEQYF.